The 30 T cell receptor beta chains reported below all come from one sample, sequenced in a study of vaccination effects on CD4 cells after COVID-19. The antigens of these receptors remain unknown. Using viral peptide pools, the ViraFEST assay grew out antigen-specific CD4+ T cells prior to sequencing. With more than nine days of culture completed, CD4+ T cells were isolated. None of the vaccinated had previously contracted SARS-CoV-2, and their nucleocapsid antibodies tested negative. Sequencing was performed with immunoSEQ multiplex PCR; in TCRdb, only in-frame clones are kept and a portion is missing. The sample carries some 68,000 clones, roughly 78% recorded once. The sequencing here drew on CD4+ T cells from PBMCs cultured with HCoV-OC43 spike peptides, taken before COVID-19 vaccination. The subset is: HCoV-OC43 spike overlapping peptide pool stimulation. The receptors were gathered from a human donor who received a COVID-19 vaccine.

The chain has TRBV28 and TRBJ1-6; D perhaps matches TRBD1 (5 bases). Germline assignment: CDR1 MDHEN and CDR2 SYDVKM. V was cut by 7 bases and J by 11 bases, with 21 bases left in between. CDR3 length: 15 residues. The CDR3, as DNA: TGTGCCAGCACCCTTACGCCGGCGGGGGTGGCACCCCTCCACTTT. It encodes CASTLTPAGVAPLHF.

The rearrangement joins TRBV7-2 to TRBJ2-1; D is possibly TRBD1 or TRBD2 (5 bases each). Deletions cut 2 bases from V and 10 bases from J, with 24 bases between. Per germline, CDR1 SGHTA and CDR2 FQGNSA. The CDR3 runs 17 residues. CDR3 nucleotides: TGTGCCAGCAGCTTAAGGGACCGCTTCTTGGGGTTTCAGGAGCAGTTCTTC. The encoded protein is CASSLRDRFLGFQEQFF. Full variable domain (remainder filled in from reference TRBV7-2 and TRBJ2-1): GAGVSQSPSNKVTEKGKDVELRCDPISGHTALYWYRQSLGQGLEFLIYFQGNSAPDKSGLPSDRFSAERTGGSVSTLTIQRTQQEDSAVYLCASSLRDRFLGFQEQFFGPGTRLTVL.

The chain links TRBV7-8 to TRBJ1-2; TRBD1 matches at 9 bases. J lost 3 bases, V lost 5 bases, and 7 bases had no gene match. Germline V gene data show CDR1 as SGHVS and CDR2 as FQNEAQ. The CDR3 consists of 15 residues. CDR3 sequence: CASSPQGQGYYGYTF. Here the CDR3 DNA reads TGTGCCAGCAGCCCCCAGGGACAGGGATACTATGGCTACACCTTC.

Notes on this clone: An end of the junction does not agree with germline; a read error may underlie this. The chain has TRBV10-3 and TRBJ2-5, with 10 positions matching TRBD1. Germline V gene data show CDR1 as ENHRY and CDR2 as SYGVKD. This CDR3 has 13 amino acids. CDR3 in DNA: TGTGCCATCAGGGGACAGGGGCAAGGGACCCAGTACTTC. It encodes CAIRGQGQGTQYF.

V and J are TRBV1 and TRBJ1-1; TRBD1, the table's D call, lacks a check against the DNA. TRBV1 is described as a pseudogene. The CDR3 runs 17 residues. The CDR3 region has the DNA TGCACCAGCAGCCTCCCGAACGACGGGACAGTGAACACTGAAGCTTTCTTT. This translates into CTSSLPNDGTVNTEAFF.

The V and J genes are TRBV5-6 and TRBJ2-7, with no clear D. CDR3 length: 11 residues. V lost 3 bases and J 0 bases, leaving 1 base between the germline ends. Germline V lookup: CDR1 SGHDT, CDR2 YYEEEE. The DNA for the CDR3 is TGTGCCAGCAGCTCCTCCTACGAGCAGTACGTC. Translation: CASSSSYEQYV.

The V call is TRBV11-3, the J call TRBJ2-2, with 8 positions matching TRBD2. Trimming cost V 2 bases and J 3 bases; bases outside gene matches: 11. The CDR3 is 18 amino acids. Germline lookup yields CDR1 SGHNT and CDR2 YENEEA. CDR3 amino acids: CASSLNGPGLEDTGELFF. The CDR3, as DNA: TGTGCCAGCAGCTTAAATGGCCCGGGACTAGAGGACACCGGGGAGCTGTTTTTT.

CDR3 DNA sequence: TGTGCCAGCAGTGTCGTAGGCGGGGTAAACACCGGGGAGCTGTTTTTT. It yields the protein CASSVVGGVNTGELFF. This chain links TRBV2 with TRBJ2-2, with a tentative D call TRBD2 (6 bases). The CDR3 sequence is 16 residues long. CDR1 is SNHLY, CDR2 FYNNEI, per germline. Trimming stripped 4 bases from V and 2 bases from J, with 14 bases between.

The CDR3: CASRLAGNNEQFF. CDR3 nucleotides: TGCGCCAGCAGACTAGCGGGGAACAATGAGCAGTTCTTC. The chain combines TRBV10-2 with TRBJ2-1, with 10 nucleotides matching TRBD2. This CDR3 comprises 13 residues. Germline lookup yields CDR1 WSHSY and CDR2 SAAADI. J lost 5 bases, V lost 6 bases, and 1 base had no gene match.

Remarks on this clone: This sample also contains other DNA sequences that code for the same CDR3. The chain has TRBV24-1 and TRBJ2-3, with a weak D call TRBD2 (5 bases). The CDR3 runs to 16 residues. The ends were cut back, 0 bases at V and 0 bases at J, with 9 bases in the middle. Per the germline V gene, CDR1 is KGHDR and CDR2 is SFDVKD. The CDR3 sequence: CATSDLGGFSTDTQYF. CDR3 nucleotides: TGTGCCACCAGTGATTTGGGCGGGTTCAGCACAGATACGCAGTATTTT.

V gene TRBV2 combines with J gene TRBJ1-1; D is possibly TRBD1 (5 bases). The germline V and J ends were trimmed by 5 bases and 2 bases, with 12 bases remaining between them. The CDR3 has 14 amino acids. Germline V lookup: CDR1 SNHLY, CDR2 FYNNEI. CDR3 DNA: TGTGCCAGCAGTTTTACCCAGGGTAACACTGAAGCTTTCTTT. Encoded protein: CASSFTQGNTEAFF. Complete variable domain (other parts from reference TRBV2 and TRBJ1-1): EPEVTQTPSHQVTQMGQEVILRCVPISNHLYFYWYRQILGQKVEFLVSFYNNEISEKSEIFDDQFSVERPDGSNFTLKIRSTKLEDSAMYFCASSFTQGNTEAFFGQGTRLTVV.

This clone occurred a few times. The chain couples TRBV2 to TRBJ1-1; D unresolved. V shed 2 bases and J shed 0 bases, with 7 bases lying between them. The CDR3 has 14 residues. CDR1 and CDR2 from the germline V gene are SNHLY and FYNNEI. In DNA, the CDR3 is TGTGCCAGCAGTGAAAGAAGGCTGAACACTGAAGCTTTCTTT. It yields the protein CASSERRLNTEAFF.

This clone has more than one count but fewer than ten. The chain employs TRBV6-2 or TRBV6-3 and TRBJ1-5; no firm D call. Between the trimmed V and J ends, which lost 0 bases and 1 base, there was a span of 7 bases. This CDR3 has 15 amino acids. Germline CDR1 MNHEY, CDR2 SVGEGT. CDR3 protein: CASSYSSRSNQPQHF. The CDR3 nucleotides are TGTGCCAGCAGTTACTCGTCACGGAGCAATCAGCCCCAGCATTTT.

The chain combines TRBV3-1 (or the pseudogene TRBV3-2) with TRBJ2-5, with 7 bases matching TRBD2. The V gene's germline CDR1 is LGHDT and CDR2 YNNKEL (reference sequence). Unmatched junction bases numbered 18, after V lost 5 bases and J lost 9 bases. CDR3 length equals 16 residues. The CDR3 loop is CASSGVGLVVGGAQYF. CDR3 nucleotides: TGTGCCAGCAGCGGGGTAGGGCTAGTTGTGGGAGGGGCCCAGTACTTC.

CDR3 sequence reads: CASSFRGQGPYEQYV. CDR3 nucleotides: TGTGCCAGCAGCTTTAGGGGACAGGGTCCCTACGAGCAGTACGTC. The rearrangement links TRBV5-6 to TRBJ2-7, with 9 bases lining up with TRBD1. With V trimmed by 2 bases and J by 2 bases, 5 bases remained unmatched. Germline V gene lookup returns CDR1 SGHDT and CDR2 YYEEEE. CDR3 length equals 15 residues.

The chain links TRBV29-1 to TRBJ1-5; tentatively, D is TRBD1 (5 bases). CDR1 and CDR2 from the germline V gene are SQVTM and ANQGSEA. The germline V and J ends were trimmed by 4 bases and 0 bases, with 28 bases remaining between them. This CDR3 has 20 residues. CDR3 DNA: TGCAGCGTTGTACCCTGCGTAGGGATAGACAGACAATATAGCAATCAGCCCCAGCATTTT. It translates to CSVVPCVGIDRQYSNQPQHF. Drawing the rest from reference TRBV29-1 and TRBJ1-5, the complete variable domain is SAVISQKPSRDICQRGTSLTIQCQVDSQVTMMFWYRQQPGQSLTLIATANQGSEATYESGFVIDKFPISRPNLTFSTLTVSNMSPEDSSIYLCSVVPCVGIDRQYSNQPQHFGDGTRLSIL.

Here the CDR3 DNA reads TGTGCCAGCCGCAACTCAGAGACCGGGGAGCTGTTTTTT. This translates into CASRNSETGELFF. The genes are TRBV10-3 and TRBJ2-2, with D unresolved. The CDR3 consists of 13 residues. The V gene lost 10 bases and the J gene lost 5 bases, with 14 bases spanning the gap. Germline CDR1 is ENHRY and CDR2 is SYGVKD.

The CDR3: CASRTGPNEKLFF. CDR3 DNA sequence: TGTGCCAGCAGGACAGGGCCTAATGAAAAACTGTTTTTT. The chain couples TRBV5-4 to TRBJ1-4; 7 bases fit TRBD1. Per the germline V gene, CDR1 is SGHNT and CDR2 is YYREEE (reference sequence). The length of the CDR3 is 13 residues. Trimming took 5 bases from V and 3 from J; bases not matched to a gene: 1. Looking up the rest from reference TRBV5-4 and TRBJ1-4 gives the full variable domain: ETGVTQSPTHLIKTRGQQVTLRCSSQSGHNTVSWYQQALGQGPQFIFQYYREEENGRGNFPPRFSGLQFPNYSSELNVNALELDDSALYLCASRTGPNEKLFFGSGTQLSVL.

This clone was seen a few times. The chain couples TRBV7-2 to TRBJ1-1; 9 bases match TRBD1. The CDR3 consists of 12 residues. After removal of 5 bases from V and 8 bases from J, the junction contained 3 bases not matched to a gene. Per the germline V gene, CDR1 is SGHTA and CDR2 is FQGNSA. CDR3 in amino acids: CASSVDRGEAFF. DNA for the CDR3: TGTGCCAGCAGCGTCGACAGGGGGGAAGCTTTCTTT.

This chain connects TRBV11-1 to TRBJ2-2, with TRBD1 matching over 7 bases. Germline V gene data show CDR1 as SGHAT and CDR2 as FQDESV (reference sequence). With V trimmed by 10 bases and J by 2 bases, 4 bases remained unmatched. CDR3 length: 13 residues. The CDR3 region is CATRQGNTGELFF. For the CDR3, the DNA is TGTGCCACCCGACAGGGAAACACCGGGGAGCTGTTTTTT.

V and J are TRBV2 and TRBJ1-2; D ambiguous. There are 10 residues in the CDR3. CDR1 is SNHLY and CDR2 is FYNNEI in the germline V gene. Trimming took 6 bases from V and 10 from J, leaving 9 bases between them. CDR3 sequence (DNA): TGTGCCAGCAGGGTGAAGAACTACACCTTC. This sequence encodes CASRVKNYTF.

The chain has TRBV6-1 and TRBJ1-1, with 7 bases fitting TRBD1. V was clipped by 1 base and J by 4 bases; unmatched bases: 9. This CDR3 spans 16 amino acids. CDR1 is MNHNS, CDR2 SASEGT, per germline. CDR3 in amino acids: CASSEGRGRGVTEAFF. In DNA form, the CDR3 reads TGTGCCAGCAGTGAAGGTAGGGGGCGGGGTGTCACTGAAGCTTTCTTT.

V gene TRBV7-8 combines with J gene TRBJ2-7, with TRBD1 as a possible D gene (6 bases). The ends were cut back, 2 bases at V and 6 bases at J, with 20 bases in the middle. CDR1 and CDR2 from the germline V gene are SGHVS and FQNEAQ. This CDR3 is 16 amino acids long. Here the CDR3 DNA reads TGTGCCAGCAGCTTATTCGGGGCACAGGGAGTAGTCGAGCAGTACGTC. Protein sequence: CASSLFGAQGVVEQYV.

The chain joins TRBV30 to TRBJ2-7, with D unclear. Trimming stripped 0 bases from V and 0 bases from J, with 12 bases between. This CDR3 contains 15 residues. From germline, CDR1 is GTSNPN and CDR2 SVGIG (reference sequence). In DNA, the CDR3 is TGTGCCTGGAGTGTTCCAGGTGCACTCTCCTACGAGCAGTACGTC. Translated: CAWSVPGALSYEQYV.

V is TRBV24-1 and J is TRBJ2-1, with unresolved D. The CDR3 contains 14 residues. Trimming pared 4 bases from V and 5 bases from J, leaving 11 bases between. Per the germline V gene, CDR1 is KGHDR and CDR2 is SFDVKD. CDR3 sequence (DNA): TGTGCCACCAGTGACCATAATGGGCACAATGAGCAGTTCTTC. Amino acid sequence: CATSDHNGHNEQFF.

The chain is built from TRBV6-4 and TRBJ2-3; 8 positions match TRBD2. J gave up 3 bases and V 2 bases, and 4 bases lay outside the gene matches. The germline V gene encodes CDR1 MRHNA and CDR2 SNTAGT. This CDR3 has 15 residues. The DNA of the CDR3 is TGTGCCAGCAGTGACGGGCGCGGGGGGACAGATACGCAGTATTTT. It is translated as CASSDGRGGTDTQYF.

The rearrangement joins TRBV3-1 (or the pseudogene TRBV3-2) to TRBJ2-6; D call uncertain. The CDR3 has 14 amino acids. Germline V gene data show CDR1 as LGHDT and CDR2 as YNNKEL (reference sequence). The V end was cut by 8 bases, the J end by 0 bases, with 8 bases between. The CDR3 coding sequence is TGTGCCAGCGGATTCGTCTCTGGGGCCAACGTCCTGACTTTC. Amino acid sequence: CASGFVSGANVLTF.

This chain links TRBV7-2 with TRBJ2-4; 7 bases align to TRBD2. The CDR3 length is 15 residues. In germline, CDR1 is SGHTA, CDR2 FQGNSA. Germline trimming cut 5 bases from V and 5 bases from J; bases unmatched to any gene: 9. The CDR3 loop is CASSPPGGGENIQYF. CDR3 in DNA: TGTGCCAGCAGCCCTCCCGGCGGGGGAGAAAACATTCAGTACTTC.

The CDR3 loop reads CASSLALLAGAQETQYF. The CDR3 DNA reads as TGTGCCAGCAGCTTGGCTTTACTAGCGGGGGCCCAAGAGACCCAGTACTTC. The chain joins TRBV5-8 to TRBJ2-5, with 11 bases aligning to TRBD2. From germline, CDR1 is SGHTS and CDR2 YDEGEE. V trimming: 0 bases; J trimming: 1 base; junction bases outside the gene matches: 5. This CDR3 is 17 amino acids long.

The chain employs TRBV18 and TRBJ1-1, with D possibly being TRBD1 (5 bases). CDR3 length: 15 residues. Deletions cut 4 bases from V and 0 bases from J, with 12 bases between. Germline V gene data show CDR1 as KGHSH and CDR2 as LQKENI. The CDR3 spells CASSLDSYMNTEAFF. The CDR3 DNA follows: TGTGCCAGCTCACTAGACAGCTACATGAACACTGAAGCTTTCTTT.